Reported below is one TCR beta chain. Followed over time, Seattle patients had been enrolled while infection was active. These data originate in a study of blood T cell repertoires in COVID-19. As for the study in general: The samples span acute and convalescent COVID-19 from the United States, Italy and Spain. PBMCs, B-cell-depleted T cells, or T cells provided the cDNA or gDNA that made up the material.

Repertoires were generated with immunoSEQ multiplex PCR, while TCRdb's copy carries only in-frame clones and drops some. The repertoire holds about 56,000 clones, with 89% as singletons. Germline values: CDR1 SNHLY, CDR2 FYNNEI. This CDR3 region has 14 residues. V gave up 5 bases and J gave up 3 bases, with 13 bases separating them. The specimen was peripheral blood. The chain joins TRBV2 to TRBJ1-2, with D maybe TRBD1 (5 bases). The TCR originated in a woman aged 55-70 years with COVID-19, enrolled during active disease. In DNA form, the CDR3 reads TGTGCCAGCAGTCCCACGGGGGGTCACTATGGCTACACCTTC. This translates into CASSPTGGHYGYTF.